The rows below give T cell receptor beta chains drawn from one sample of a study of cytomegalovirus exposure and HLA in healthy donors. Assay used: immunoSEQ multiplex PCR; TCRdb lists only in-frame clones, some missing. This sample yields tens of thousands of clones, of which less than 85% are seen a single time; 2.4% belongs to the top ten. Sequencing input: PBMCs. These receptors were taken from a woman in her forties or fifties in good health and CMV-seronegative. The CDR3 runs from the conserved cysteine through the conserved F or W. D genes are given only for firm matches. Clone size is stated in some rows and not others, as once, few, many or a class when expanded.

>TRBV5-4|.|.|TRBJ1-5
CASSSTGSGQPQHF
TGTGCCAGCAGCTCAACAGGGTCGGGTCAGCCCCAGCATTTT
>TRBV6-1|.|.|TRBJ2-7
CASSEAESYEQYF
TGTGCCAGCAGTGAAGCGGAGTCCTACGAGCAGTACTTC
>TRBV5-1|.|.|TRBJ1-4
CASSLTGLGEKLFF
TGCGCCAGCAGCTTAACGGGATTAGGTGAAAAACTGTTTTTT
>TRBV25-1|.|few|TRBJ1-5
CASSDGQVGNQPQHF
TGTGCCAGCAGTGATGGCCAGGTGGGCAATCAGCCCCAGCATTTT
>TRBV6-6|.|.|TRBJ1-6
CASSYSSNSPLHF
TGTGCCAGCAGTTACTCGAGTAATTCACCCCTCCACTTT
>TRBV15|TRBD2|.|TRBJ2-7
CATSRDRGGYEQYF
TGTGCCACCAGCAGAGATCGCGGGGGCTACGAGCAGTACTTC
>TRBV6-4|TRBD1|.|TRBJ1-2
CASSDQGGATYGYTF
TGTGCCAGCAGTGACCAAGGGGGCGCTACCTATGGCTACACCTTC
>TRBV5-1|TRBD1|.|TRBJ1-2
CASSASPPGGGGYTF
TGCGCCAGCAGCGCGAGCCCCCCAGGGGGCGGTGGCTACACCTTC
>TRBV6-5|.|.|TRBJ1-1
CASRGRMNTEAFF
TGTGCCAGCAGGGGGCGAATGAACACTGAAGCTTTCTTT
>TRBV4-3|TRBD1|.|TRBJ2-3
CASSQELWVGTGFDTQYF
TGCGCCAGCAGCCAAGAACTCTGGGTAGGGACAGGGTTTGATACGCAGTATTTT
>TRBV18|TRBD1|.|TRBJ1-1
CASSSSLGQGYSEAFF
TGTGCCAGCTCATCGTCACTGGGACAGGGGTACAGTGAAGCTTTCTTT
>TRBV28|TRBD1|.|TRBJ2-7
CASSPPGQFYEQYF
TGTGCCAGCAGTCCCCCGGGACAGTTCTACGAGCAGTACTTC
>TRBV10-3|.|.|TRBJ2-7
CAISLTGQNEQYF
TGTGCCATCAGCCTGACAGGTCAGAACGAGCAGTACTTC
>TRBV11-2|TRBD2|.|TRBJ2-7
CASSLERSSGSPTYEQYF
TGTGCCAGCAGCTTAGAGAGGTCTAGCGGGAGCCCCACCTACGAGCAGTACTTC
>TRBV25-1|.|.|TRBJ2-3
CASRGGGFVTDTQYF
TGTGCCAGCAGGGGAGGGGGGTTTGTCACAGATACGCAGTATTTT
>TRBV14|.|few|TRBJ1-6
CASSQDKIGHLHF
TGTGCCAGCAGCCAAGATAAGATTGGACACCTCCACTTT
>TRBV7-9|TRBD1|.|TRBJ1-1
CASSPRQGREGDTEAFF
TGTGCCAGCAGTCCACGACAGGGGAGGGAAGGTGACACTGAAGCTTTCTTT
>TRBV30|TRBD1|few|TRBJ1-5
CAWGSRQGENQPQHF
TGTGCCTGGGGGAGTAGACAGGGAGAGAATCAGCCCCAGCATTTT
>TRBV5-4|TRBD1|.|TRBJ2-2
CASSSRGTGVTGELFF
TGTGCCAGCAGCTCCCGTGGGACAGGGGTAACCGGGGAGCTGTTTTTT
>TRBV4-2|.|.|TRBJ1-1
CASSQSRGREAFF
TGTGCCAGCAGCCAGTCCAGGGGACGCGAAGCTTTCTTT
>TRBV7-6|.|.|TRBJ1-1
CASSSYAGTEAFF
TGTGCCAGCAGCTCTTATGCCGGGACTGAAGCTTTCTTT
>TRBV20-1|.|once|TRBJ1-4
CSATRYEKLFF
TGCAGTGCTACTCGGTATGAAAAACTGTTTTTT
>TRBV27|.|.|TRBJ2-1
CASTLTPNIYNEQFF
TGTGCCAGCACTCTGACTCCAAATATATACAATGAGCAGTTCTTC
>TRBV2|.|few|TRBJ2-1
CASMKGGVSEQFF
TGTGCCAGCATGAAGGGCGGGGTCAGTGAGCAGTTCTTC